Sequencing of this T cell receptor (beta chain) was carried out in a study of shared clonotypes between healthy human individuals. Across the whole study: Each donor's CD4 naive and CD4 memory cells filled three plates apiece, CD8 naive two, and CD8 memory one.

With regard to this clone: Its antigen is not identified.

The trim removed 4 bases at V and 7 bases at J, leaving 8 bases unmatched. This CDR3 comprises 15 residues. Germline-derived CDR1 and CDR2 are ENHRY and SYGVKD. Findings and caveats of the study: Naive subsets, compared against memory subsets, generally had larger estimated richness values. Rarefaction analysis demonstrated incomplete sorted-subset sequencing notwithstanding large depth.

Authors' analysis steps: ImmunoSEQ yielded junction-only sequences lacking quality scores, so filtering differed. Data came from immunoSEQ multiplex PCR; TCRdb stores just in-frame clones and leaves some out. V, J and clone size were drawn from that table, and D and trimming were deduced from the DNA. The data contain about 1.1 million clones, approximately 78% of them singletons. This receptor was taken from a man aged 18 to 30 in good health. Some clones in this sample may be carry-over from other donors' samples. Input material: memory CD4+ T cells from PBMCs. The subset denotes: CD45RA-negative fraction. The chain is built from TRBV10-3 and TRBJ1-2; 11 bases fit TRBD1. CDR3 sequence: CAISAAGTGGSGYTF. CDR3 coding DNA: TGTGCCATCAGTGCGGCCGGGACAGGGGGAAGTGGCTACACCTTC.